Sequencing of this TCR beta chain was carried out in a study of regulatory T cells in long-lasting Graves disease. Libraries of TCR beta came from iRepertoire HTBI primers plus Arm-PCR of CDR3 regions. TCRdb called the multiplex PCR reads again in MiXCR, with one record for every CDR3 protein. The sample lists some 280,000 distinct CDR3 sequences, 20% to 25% occurring once. A note on this clonotype: A much more abundant neighbour one base away suggests this may be a read error.

The time point here: persistent/refractory GD, antithyroid drugs over 5 years with positive TRAb. PBMCs were the source of the RNA used for TCR sequencing. Germline-derived CDR1 and CDR2 are MDHEN and SYDVKM. CDR3 length: 15 amino acids. The source was peripheral blood mononuclear cells (PBMCs), collected when the disease was refractory, from a patient treated with antithyroid drugs. This clonotype was obtained from a female donor with Graves disease. The V call is TRBV28, the J call TRBJ2-5, with 8 bases that match TRBD1. Here the CDR3 reads CASSLLVRGQETQCF. CDR3 in DNA: TGTGCCAGCAGTTTATTGGTCAGGGGGCAAGAGACCCAGTGCTTC.